This TCR beta chain was documented in a study of blood T cells in healthy people across ages. Findings and limits, study-wide: Diversity of TCR beta per million T cells declined in a roughly linear way with age.

This clonotype was detected only a few times. Its antigen is unidentified. The CDR3 runs to 13 residues. V lost 5 bases and J 8 bases, leaving 16 bases between the germline ends. Germline CDR1 and CDR2: DFQATT and SNEGSKA (reference sequence). The second PCR ran about 6 to 11 cycles with a sample-barcoded 5' primer and J-beta primers. Each sample provided no less than 2.5 million CDR3-containing paired-end reads. TCRdb independently ran MiXCR on the 5' RACE reads; one entry per CDR3 protein. The sample yields 850,000 to 950,000 distinct CDR3 sequences, 29% seen once. Sequencing used blood. The TCR sequence derives from a woman of 80 years or more in good health. The V call is TRBV20-1, the J call TRBJ2-1; D possibly uses TRBD1 or TRBD2 (7 bases each). CDR3 DNA sequence: TGCAGTGCTCCGCAGGGGGGGAGGGATGAGCAGTTCTTC. Its protein is CSAPQGGRDEQFF.